This TCR beta chain was documented in a study of OX40 agonist ivuxolimab in advanced cancers. Produced via immunoSEQ multiplex PCR; TCRdb's table is partial and in-frame only. Among some 100,000 clones listed, about 80% were seen once. The CDR3 loop spans 15 amino acids. Germline CDR1 WNHNN, CDR2 SYGVQD (reference sequence). Trimming took off 6 bases at V and 0 bases at J, with 14 bases between the two ends. The sequencing here drew on CD4+ or CD8+ T cells sorted from blood, taken in a trial of the OX40 agonist ivuxolimab. V and J are TRBV10-1 and TRBJ1-1, with D possibly being TRBD1 (6 bases). The clonotype was recovered from an adult with an advanced solid tumor such as melanoma, head and neck, liver or kidney cancer. The CDR3 here is CASSPWTVMNTEAFF. The CDR3 bases are TGCGCCAGCAGCCCCTGGACAGTAATGAACACTGAAGCTTTCTTT.